The entry below gives a single T cell receptor beta chain sequence along with its context. Recruited during active infection, patients (from Seattle) were subsequently followed longitudinally. The CDR3 is 13 residues long. V lost 4 bases, J lost 4 bases, and 10 bases lay in between. Germline V gives CDR1 SSHAT, CDR2 FNYEAQ (reference sequence). How the authors handled the data: Amplification of reference gene primers was used by the study to estimate nucleated cell counts. Produced via immunoSEQ multiplex PCR; TCRdb's table is partial and in-frame only. D and trimming were read from the DNA, whereas the V and J calls and clone size are those reported in that table. The data hold 200,000 to 300,000 clones, with more than 85% observed a single time. These data originate in a study of blood T cell repertoires in COVID-19. On the study more broadly: T cells, B-cell-depleted T cells, or PBMCs supplied cDNA or gDNA.

The material sequenced was peripheral blood. The chain couples TRBV7-7 to TRBJ1-1, with D possibly being TRBD1 (5 bases). The clonotype comes from a woman aged 60-70 years with COVID-19, enrolled during active disease. CDR3 nucleotide sequence: TGTGCCAGCAGCTCACAAAGGGGCACTGAAGCTTTCTTT. Translated, it gives CASSSQRGTEAFF.